This TCR beta chain was captured by sequencing in a study of CD8+CD57+ T cells in acquired aplastic anemia. Study-level findings and limits: Some 30 was the count of CD8+ CDR3 sequences that patients shared with controls.

The CDR3 is 18 residues long. CDR1 is LGHNT, CDR2 FRNRAP, per germline. The J segment lost 0 bases and the V segment lost 0 bases, leaving 9 bases of the junction unmatched. Genomic DNA, the template, was used for profiling of the TCR beta VDJ and CDR3. TCRdb analysed the reads with MiXCR anew, one entry per CDR3 protein. The sample consists of some 170,000 distinct CDR3 sequences, about two thirds of them appearing once. This clonotype was found once. Its cognate antigen is unknown. Patients chosen for sequencing had CD8+CD57+ cells that had expanded, as shown by flow cytometry. Patients had received no therapy at the time of blood sampling.

J is TRBJ1-2 and V is TRBV12-5; 8 positions agree with TRBD1. The receptor's source is a human donor with aplastic anemia. Sequencing was performed on sorted CD4+, CD8+, or CD8+CD57+ T cells (not recorded which) from PBMCs. The CDR3 region is CASGLVRLDRETNYGYTF. The CDR3 nucleotides are TGTGCTAGTGGTTTGGTACGTTTGGACAGGGAGACTAACTATGGCTACACCTTC. Based on the CDR3 plus reference TRBV12-5 and TRBJ1-2, the full variable domain is DARVTQTPRHKVTEMGQEVTMRCQPILGHNTVFWYRQTMMQGLELLAYFRNRAPLDDSGMPKDRFSAEMPDATLATLKIQPSEPRDSAVYFCASGLVRLDRETNYGYTFGSGTRLTVV.